The 3 T cell receptor beta chains presented below share a single source sample, sequenced in a study of regulatory T cells in long-lasting Graves disease. Noted time point: persistent/refractory GD, antithyroid drugs over 5 years with positive TRAb. The TCR library was made from RNA that had been extracted from PBMCs in TRIzol. Libraries of TCR beta came from iRepertoire HTBI primers plus Arm-PCR of CDR3 regions. MiXCR was run by TCRdb on the multiplex PCR reads, yielding one entry per CDR3 protein. This table holds 700,000 or so distinct CDR3 sequences, 30% found once. Here the sequenced sample was peripheral blood mononuclear cells (PBMCs), taken when the disease was refractory, from a patient treated with antithyroid drugs. These receptor sequences come from a female donor with Graves disease.

The V gene is TRBV9, the J gene TRBJ1-5; D is perhaps TRBD1 (5 bases). Trimming removed 0 bases from V and 3 bases from J, with 10 bases in between. CDR1 and CDR2 from the germline V gene are SGDLS and YYNGEE. The CDR3 is 15 residues long. The chain's CDR3 is CASSVELQDNQPQHF. The CDR3 DNA follows: TGTGCCAGCAGCGTAGAGTTACAGGACAATCAGCCCCAGCATTTT.

This clonotype was detected a few times. The V call is TRBV11-2, the J call TRBJ2-5, with D maybe TRBD1 (8 bases). The CDR3 is made up of 14 amino acids. V dropped 5 bases and J dropped 5 bases, with 15 bases sitting between them. CDR1 SGHAT and CDR2 FQNNGV come from the germline V gene. The CDR3 region has the DNA TGTGCCAGCAGCGTCGACAGGGGAGGGGAGACCCAGTACTTC. This sequence encodes CASSVDRGGETQYF.

The chain uses TRBV3-1 and TRBJ1-1; 8 nucleotides line up with TRBD1. Germline CDR1 reads LGHDT; CDR2 reads YNNKEL (reference sequence). Germline trimming cut 3 bases from V and 7 bases from J; bases unmatched to any gene: 1. The CDR3 sequence is 12 residues long. The CDR3 DNA follows: TGTGCCAGCAGCCAGGACAGGGTTGAAGCTTTCTTT. This encodes CASSQDRVEAFF.